The 13 T cell receptor beta chains below all came from one sample that was sequenced in a study of cytomegalovirus exposure and HLA in healthy donors. Both 60 Vbeta primers and 13 Jbeta primers went into the PCR. The data were produced by immunoSEQ multiplex PCR, yet TCRdb's version contains in-frame clones alone and is incomplete. The sample has about 170,000 clones, approximately 71% seen once. The sequenced sample consisted of PBMCs. These receptors were obtained from a woman younger than 30 in good health and CMV-seropositive.

This chain uses TRBV11-3 with TRBJ1-1; TRBD1 matches at 9 bases. With V trimmed by 1 base and J by 4 bases, 10 bases remained unmatched. From germline, CDR1 is SGHNT and CDR2 YENEEA. This CDR3 spans 17 amino acids. The CDR3 region has the DNA TGTGCCAGCAGCTTAGGTCGGACAGGGGAAATTAGCACTGAAGCTTTCTTT. Translating gives CASSLGRTGEISTEAFF.

This chain links TRBV5-1 with TRBJ2-5, with a tentative D call TRBD2 (5 bases). V dropped 4 bases and J dropped 1 base, with 11 bases sitting between them. The germline gives CDR1 SGHRS, CDR2 YFSETQ. This CDR3 region has 14 residues. In nucleotides, the CDR3 is TGCGCCAGCAGCCGGACGGGAAGCCAAGAGACCCAGTACTTC. This gives the protein CASSRTGSQETQYF.

The chain carries TRBV11-2 and TRBJ2-1; weak D call: TRBD1 (5 bases). Germline V gene data show CDR1 as SGHAT and CDR2 as FQNNGV. The germline V and J ends were trimmed by 3 bases and 13 bases, with 16 bases remaining between them. This CDR3 is 13 amino acids long. The CDR3 loop is CASSLDKDPGQFF. CDR3 DNA: TGTGCCAGCAGCTTGGACAAAGACCCCGGCCAGTTCTTC.

The V call is TRBV28, the J call TRBJ1-4, with TRBD1 matching 7 bases. Germline values: CDR1 MDHEN, CDR2 SYDVKM. The CDR3 spans 15 residues. V lost 7 bases, J lost 0 bases, and 5 bases stayed unmatched. The CDR3 bases are TGTGCCAGCAACCAGGGGGATGCAACTAATGAAAAACTGTTTTTT. Its protein is CASNQGDATNEKLFF.

This sequence joins TRBV7-2 and TRBJ2-7; 8 positions match TRBD2. Trimming at V came to 5 bases and at J to 0 bases, leaving 9 bases not matched to a gene. The CDR3 extends over 16 amino acids. Germline assignment: CDR1 SGHTA and CDR2 FQGNSA. For the CDR3, the DNA is TGTGCCAGCAGCCCAAACTCCGGGACTAGCTCCTACGAGCAGTACTTC. It codes for CASSPNSGTSSYEQYF.

The gene calls are TRBV6-6 and TRBJ1-2, with 8 bases matching TRBD1. V lost 6 bases and J lost 8; bases outside the gene matches: 17. CDR3 size: 16 residues. Germline assignment: CDR1 MNHNY and CDR2 SVGAGI (reference sequence). The CDR3: CASRQNSAGGAGGYTF. In nucleotides, the CDR3 is TGTGCCAGCAGACAGAACTCGGCAGGGGGCGCGGGCGGCTACACCTTC.

The CDR3 nucleotides are TGTGCCAGCAGGCAGAGACTAGCGGGGGGGCCTTACAATGAGCAGTTCTTC. Translation gives CASRQRLAGGPYNEQFF. The rearrangement links TRBV7-2 to TRBJ2-1, with TRBD2 identical over 14 bases. The CDR3 covers 17 residues. The germline V gene has CDR1 SGHTA and CDR2 FQGNSA. The junction had 8 bases not matched to a gene; V was cut back by 6 bases and J by 4 bases.

This clone has just a few counts. This chain links TRBV19 with TRBJ1-1, with D perhaps TRBD1 (5 bases). Germline CDR1 reads LNHDA; CDR2 reads SQIVND (reference sequence). The germline V and J ends were trimmed by 4 bases and 5 bases, with 14 bases remaining between them. This CDR3 is 14 amino acids long. The CDR3 nucleotides read TGTGCCAGTAGTAAGGCCGGGGAGGGGACTGAAGCTTTCTTT. It translates to CASSKAGEGTEAFF.

The chain has TRBV5-6 and TRBJ2-1, with 15 bases aligning to TRBD2. In germline, CDR1 is SGHDT, CDR2 YYEEEE. V lost 4 bases and J lost 5; bases outside the gene matches: 1. The CDR3 has 15 amino acids. CDR3 nucleotides: TGTGCCAGCAGCGGACTAGCGGGGGGGCACAATGAGCAGTTCTTC. Translation: CASSGLAGGHNEQFF.

A few counts support this clone. CDR3 sequence reads: CASSPRGNTGELFF. Written as DNA, the CDR3 is TGTGCCAGCAGTCCCAGGGGGAACACCGGGGAGCTGTTTTTT. This sequence joins TRBV6-6 and TRBJ2-2; a possible D gene is TRBD1 (6 bases). Germline CDR1 MNHNY, CDR2 SVGAGI (reference sequence). The CDR3 consists of 14 residues. V lost 5 bases and J 1 base, leaving 8 bases between the germline ends.

Here the CDR3 DNA reads TGTGCCAGCAGCAGACAGGGGTACTCTGGAAACACCATATATTTT. The encoded protein is CASSRQGYSGNTIYF. The chain uses TRBV14 and TRBJ1-3; 8 nucleotides align to TRBD1. The CDR3 is 15 residues long. The J segment lost 0 bases and the V segment lost 5 bases, leaving 3 bases of the junction unmatched. Germline V gene sequence: CDR1 SGHDN, CDR2 FVKESK.

This chain joins TRBV5-6 and TRBJ1-5; a weak D match, TRBD1 (5 bases). The CDR3 consists of 14 residues. The V end lost 0 bases, the J end lost 7 bases, and 11 bases lay between the germline ends. Germline CDR1 and CDR2: SGHDT and YYEEEE. CDR3 sequence reads: CASSLGRGDQPQHF. CDR3 in DNA: TGTGCCAGCAGCTTGGGTCGGGGGGACCAGCCCCAGCATTTT.

Turning to this clone: Compared with germline, one end of the junction differs, possibly owing to a read error. CDR3 sequence: CASSLGTANTGEPFF. CDR3 DNA sequence: TGCGCCAGCAGCTTGGGGACAGCTAACACCGGGGAGCCGTTTTTT. This chain joins TRBV5-1 and TRBJ2-2; D perhaps matches TRBD1 (6 bases). Germline V gene sequence: CDR1 SGHRS, CDR2 YFSETQ. The CDR3 extends over 15 amino acids. The whole variable domain, filled in from reference TRBV5-1 and TRBJ2-2, reads KAGVTQTPRYLIKTRGQQVTLSCSPISGHRSVSWYQQTPGQGLQFLFEYFSETQRNKGNFPGRFSGRQFSNSRSEMNVSTLELGDSALYLCASSLGTANTGEPFFGEGSRLTVL.